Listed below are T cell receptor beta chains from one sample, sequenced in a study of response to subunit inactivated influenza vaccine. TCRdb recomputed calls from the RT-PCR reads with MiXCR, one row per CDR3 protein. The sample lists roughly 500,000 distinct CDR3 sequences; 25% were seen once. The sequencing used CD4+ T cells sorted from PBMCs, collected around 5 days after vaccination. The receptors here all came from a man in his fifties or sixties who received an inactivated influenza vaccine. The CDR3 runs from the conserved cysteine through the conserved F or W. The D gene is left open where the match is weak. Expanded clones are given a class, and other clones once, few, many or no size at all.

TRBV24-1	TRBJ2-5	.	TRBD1	TGTGCCACCAGTGAGGACCGCAACAGGGGCGTTGGGACCCAGTACTTC	CATSEDRNRGVGTQYF
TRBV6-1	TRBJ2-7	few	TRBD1	TGTGCCAGCAGCGGGACAGCCGGCGGTGGGCAGTACTTC	CASSGTAGGGQYF
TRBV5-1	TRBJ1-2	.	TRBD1	TGCGCCAGCAGCAGGTCCGGGACAGGGATGGAATATGGCTACACCTTC	CASSRSGTGMEYGYTF
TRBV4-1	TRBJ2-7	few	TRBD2	TGCGCCAGCAGCCTGACTAGCGACGCCTACGAGCAGTACTTC	CASSLTSDAYEQYF
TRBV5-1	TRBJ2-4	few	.	TGCGCCAGCAGCCTCGAGACGGGACACGAAAACATTCAGTACTTC	CASSLETGHENIQYF
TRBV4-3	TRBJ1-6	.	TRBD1	TGCGCCAGCAGCCAAGGTGGGACAGGATATAATTCACCCCTCCACTTT	CASSQGGTGYNSPLHF
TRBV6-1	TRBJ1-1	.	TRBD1	TGTGCCAGCAGTCCGGGACAGGGGGCTCCTGAAGCTTTCTTT	CASSPGQGAPEAFF
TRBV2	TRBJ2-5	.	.	TGTGCCAGCAGCTGGCCGCGACGAGGGGGGGAAGAGACCCAGTACTTC	CASSWPRRGGEETQYF
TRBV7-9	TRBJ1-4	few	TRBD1	TGTGCCAGCAGCTCCGACAGGGCTAATGAAAAACTGTTTTTT	CASSSDRANEKLFF
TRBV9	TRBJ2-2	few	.	TGTGCCAGCAGGGGGGCACTAAACACCGGGGAGCTGTTTTTT	CASRGALNTGELFF
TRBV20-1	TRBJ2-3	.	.	TGCAGTGCTGCCTTGGGCGGGGGCTTTGCTAGCACAGATACGCAGTATTTT	CSAALGGGFASTDTQYF
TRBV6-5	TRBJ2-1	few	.	TGTGCCAGCAGTTTCGGGGACTCCGCTCACAATGAGCAGTTCTTC	CASSFGDSAHNEQFF
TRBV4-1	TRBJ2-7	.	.	TGCGCCAGCAGCCAAGATCCGTGGGCCTACGAGCAGTACTTC	CASSQDPWAYEQYF
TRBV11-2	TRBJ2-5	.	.	TGTGCCAGCAGCTTACTTTTCCAGGGGGCGCTGGGGGGGGAGACCCAGTACTTC	CASSLLFQGALGGETQYF
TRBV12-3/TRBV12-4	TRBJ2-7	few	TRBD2	TGTGCCAGCAGTTCCTGGACTAGCGGGAGTGGCGAGCAGTACTTC	CASSSWTSGSGEQYF
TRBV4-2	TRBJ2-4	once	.	TGTGCCAGCAGCCAAGATTATGGGTTGGCCAAAAACATTCAGTACTTC	CASSQDYGLAKNIQYF
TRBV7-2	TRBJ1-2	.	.	TGTGCCAGCAGCTTAAATTCCAGGGTGGATGGCTACACCTTC	CASSLNSRVDGYTF
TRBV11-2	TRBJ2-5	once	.	TGTGCCAGCAGCTCGCGGACATTCCGAGAGACCCAGTACTTC	CASSSRTFRETQYF
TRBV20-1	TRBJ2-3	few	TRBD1	TGCAGTGCTAGCCAGGGGACAGCAACGTCAGATACGCAGTATTTT	CSASQGTATSDTQYF
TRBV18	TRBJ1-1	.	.	TGTGCCAGCTCACCAGAGGGGAGAGGAACTGAAGCTTTCTTT	CASSPEGRGTEAFF
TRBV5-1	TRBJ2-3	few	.	TGCGCCAGCAGCTCCGCGGGAATCCGAGATACGCAGTATTTT	CASSSAGIRDTQYF
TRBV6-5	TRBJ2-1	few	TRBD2	TGTGCCAGCAGTTACTCGAAGTTGGCGGGAGGAGGTGAGCAGTTCTTC	CASSYSKLAGGGEQFF
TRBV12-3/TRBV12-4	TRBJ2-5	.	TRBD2	TGTGCCAGCAGACTAGCGCAACAAGAGACCCAGTACTTC	CASRLAQQETQYF
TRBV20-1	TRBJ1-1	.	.	TGCAGTGCTATCGACACATATAACACTGAAGCTTTCTTT	CSAIDTYNTEAFF
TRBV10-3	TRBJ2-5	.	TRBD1	TGTGCCATCAGTGGCAGGGGGAAACAAGAGACCCAGTACTTC	CAISGRGKQETQYF
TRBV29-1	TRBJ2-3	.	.	TGCAGCGTTCGGGACCACACAGATACGCAGTATTTT	CSVRDHTDTQYF
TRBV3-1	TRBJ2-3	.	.	TGTGCCAGCAGCCAAGGGACGCGGAGCACAGATACGCAGTATTTT	CASSQGTRSTDTQYF
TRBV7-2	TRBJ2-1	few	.	TGTGCCAGCAGCTTACCTGCGAAGGGAATGGAGCAGTTCTTC	CASSLPAKGMEQFF